This TCR beta chain appears in the sequencing data of a study of cytomegalovirus exposure and HLA in healthy donors. CDR3 length: 14 residues. The primer mix had 60 Vbeta and 13 Jbeta primers. The method was immunoSEQ multiplex PCR; TCRdb's version includes in-frame clones alone and lacks a portion of them. The repertoire holds about 200,000 clones, with about 83% as singletons. This TCR came from a man in his forties or fifties in good health and CMV-seronegative. The sequencing input was PBMCs. This chain links TRBV21-1 with TRBJ2-5; the DNA was not compared with TRBD2, the D call given in the table. TRBV21-1 has pseudogene status. The CDR3 bases are TGTGCCAGCAGCGAACTTGAGGGAAGAGAGACCCAGTACTTC. This codes for CASSELEGRETQYF.